These 26 T cell receptor beta chains were all obtained from the same sample, sequenced in a study of blood T cell repertoires in COVID-19. Here immunoSEQ multiplex PCR was the method, and the copy in TCRdb shows in-frame clones only, minus some. The repertoire holds under 300,000 clones, with approximately 90% as singletons. The sample consisted of peripheral blood. The receptors shown here come from a woman aged 40 to 50 who had recovered from COVID-19.

J is TRBJ1-5 and V is TRBV7-2; 8 positions agree with TRBD1. After removal of 1 base from V and 5 bases from J, the junction contained 4 bases not matched to a gene. CDR3 length equals 15 residues. Germline CDR1 SGHTA, CDR2 FQGNSA. CDR3 sequence reads: CASSLDRGMDQPQHF. The CDR3 DNA is TGTGCCAGCAGCTTAGACAGGGGGATGGATCAGCCCCAGCATTTT.

This clone was recorded a few times. V is TRBV19 and J is TRBJ1-2; tentative D call: TRBD1 (6 bases). Trimming took 9 bases from V and 4 from J, leaving 15 bases between them. This CDR3 contains 13 residues. From germline, CDR1 is LNHDA and CDR2 SQIVND (reference sequence). CDR3 sequence: CASRPGQAYGYTF. The CDR3 DNA reads as TGTGCCAGCAGACCGGGACAAGCCTATGGCTACACCTTC.

The chain carries TRBV9 and TRBJ2-1; 10 bases match TRBD2. Germline values: CDR1 SGDLS, CDR2 YYNGEE. After removal of 1 base from V and 0 bases from J, the junction contained 7 bases not matched to a gene. This CDR3 is built from 18 residues. The CDR3 loop is CASSVFGLADSSYNEQFF. CDR3 nucleotide sequence: TGTGCCAGCAGCGTATTTGGACTAGCGGACAGCTCCTACAATGAGCAGTTCTTC. The variable domain in full, completed from reference TRBV9 and TRBJ2-1, reads DSGVTQTPKHLITATGQRVTLRCSPRSGDLSVYWYQQSLDQGLQFLIQYYNGEERAKGNILERFSAQQFPDLHSELNLSSLELGDSALYFCASSVFGLADSSYNEQFFGPGTRLTVL.

The sample holds one count of this clone. The chain joins TRBV6-2 or TRBV6-3 to TRBJ1-5, with 9 positions matching TRBD1. Germline-derived CDR1 and CDR2 are MNHEY and SVGEGT. J was trimmed by 3 bases and V by 3 bases; bases with no gene match: 3. CDR3 length equals 15 residues. The CDR3 is CASSYDRGVNQPQHF. In nucleotides, the CDR3 is TGTGCCAGCAGTTATGACAGGGGGGTCAATCAGCCCCAGCATTTT.

This chain uses TRBV6-5 with TRBJ2-7; D uncertain. Germline values: CDR1 MNHEY, CDR2 SVGAGI. There are 12 residues in the CDR3. The V and J ends lost 6 bases and 9 bases respectively, with 15 bases between them. The CDR3 nucleotides are TGTGCCAGCAGGCCCGCGGCAGTAACGCAGTACTTC. Encoded protein: CASRPAAVTQYF.

This sequence joins TRBV9 and TRBJ2-7; 9 bases fit TRBD2. CDR1 and CDR2 from the germline V gene are SGDLS and YYNGEE. The V segment lost 2 bases and the J segment 2 bases; nucleotides outside the gene matches: 5. The CDR3 consists of 15 residues. The CDR3 region is CASSVGREGTYEQYF. DNA of the CDR3: TGTGCCAGCAGCGTGGGGCGGGAGGGAACCTACGAGCAGTACTTC.

This rearrangement joins TRBV6-1 to TRBJ1-2, with D possibly TRBD1 on 5 matching bases. The CDR3 spans 14 residues. In germline, CDR1 is MNHNS, CDR2 SASEGT. The V and J ends lost 1 base and 3 bases respectively, with 9 bases between them. CDR3 protein: CASSEGIGDYGYTF. In nucleotides, the CDR3 is TGTGCCAGCAGTGAAGGGATAGGGGACTATGGCTACACCTTC.

This chain links TRBV27 with TRBJ1-2; weak D call: TRBD1 (6 bases). This CDR3 has 14 residues. V lost 8 bases and J lost 3, with 16 bases in between. In germline, CDR1 is MNHEY, CDR2 SMNVEV (reference sequence). CDR3 sequence (DNA): TGTGCCAGCCTAGGGGGGGGCCCCGACTATGGCTACACCTTC. Protein product: CASLGGGPDYGYTF.

The chain combines TRBV11-3 with TRBJ1-1; 7 nucleotides align to TRBD1. V was clipped by 5 bases and J by 10 bases; unmatched bases: 10. Per germline, CDR1 SGHNT and CDR2 YENEEA. This CDR3 region has 13 residues. As DNA, the CDR3 is TGTGCCAGCAGCCCCGTTTCCCAGGGGGGAGCTTTCTTT. This encodes CASSPVSQGGAFF.

Only one count was recorded for this clone. The rearrangement uses TRBV28 and TRBJ1-2, with a tentative D call TRBD1 (6 bases). V shed 7 bases and J shed 8 bases, with 17 bases lying between them. The CDR3 loop spans 13 amino acids. The V gene's germline CDR1 is MDHEN and CDR2 SYDVKM. In DNA form, the CDR3 reads TGTGCCAGCACCCCCAGGGGCGCCCGGGGCTACACCTTC. Translating it yields CASTPRGARGYTF.

CDR3 DNA sequence: TGTGCCACCAGCAGAGGGGCAGGGGGCAACTATGGCTACACCTTC. This gives the protein CATSRGAGGNYGYTF. The J gene is TRBJ1-2, the V gene TRBV15, with TRBD1 matching over 8 bases. Germline CDR1 LNHNV, CDR2 YYDKDF (reference sequence). This CDR3 is built from 15 residues. With V trimmed by 1 base and J by 2 bases, 3 bases remained unmatched.

The V and J genes are TRBV29-1 and TRBJ1-2, with D hard to call. CDR1 SQVTM and CDR2 ANQGSEA come from the germline V gene. Trimming cost V 1 base and J 0 bases, with 12 bases left between them. The length of the CDR3 is 15 residues. The CDR3 loop is CSVEAAGNPNYGYTF. The CDR3 bases are TGCAGCGTTGAAGCGGCGGGAAACCCTAACTATGGCTACACCTTC.

The chain employs TRBV19 and TRBJ1-1; D may be TRBD1 (6 bases). The V end was cut by 6 bases, the J end by 6 bases, with 14 bases between. The CDR3 extends over 13 amino acids. Germline V CDR1 and CDR2: LNHDA, SQIVND (reference sequence). CDR3 amino acids: CASRQGFDAEAFF. The CDR3 nucleotides read TGTGCCAGTAGGCAGGGGTTTGACGCTGAAGCTTTCTTT.

The rearrangement links TRBV10-1 to TRBJ1-1, with D possibly matching TRBD1 (5 bases). CDR3 length: 16 residues. V was cut by 6 bases and J by 3 bases, with 20 bases left in between. Per germline, CDR1 WNHNN and CDR2 SYGVQD (reference sequence). CDR3 sequence (DNA): TGCGCCAGCAGCCCCCGGGGGACGGCGAGGGACACTGAAGCTTTCTTT. Protein product: CASSPRGTARDTEAFF.

The V call is TRBV12-3 or TRBV12-4, the J call TRBJ2-1; D is possibly TRBD2 (5 bases). This CDR3 contains 13 residues. The germline V and J ends were trimmed by 6 bases and 5 bases, with 11 bases remaining between them. The CDR3 region is CASSKGANNEQFF. The DNA of the CDR3 is TGTGCCAGCAGCAAGGGAGCCAACAATGAGCAGTTCTTC.

The chain combines TRBV27 with TRBJ2-3; D remains unclear. The ends were cut back, 5 bases at V and 1 base at J, with 16 bases in the middle. The CDR3 runs 16 residues. From germline, CDR1 is MNHEY and CDR2 SMNVEV (reference sequence). CDR3 in amino acids: CASSPNFARGTDTQYF. Here the CDR3 DNA reads TGTGCCAGCAGTCCGAACTTCGCACGGGGCACAGATACGCAGTATTTT.

The chain combines TRBV3-1 (or the pseudogene TRBV3-2) with TRBJ2-4; TRBD2 aligns across 8 bases. CDR3 length equals 14 residues. CDR1 is LGHDT and CDR2 is YNNKEL in the germline V gene (reference sequence). The V gene end was trimmed by 0 bases and the J gene end by 5 bases; junction bases not matched to a gene: 0. The CDR3 reads CASSQELAENIQYF. In nucleotides, the CDR3 is TGTGCCAGCAGCCAAGAACTAGCGGAAAACATTCAGTACTTC.

The chain combines TRBV21-1 with TRBJ2-2; the table's D gene call, TRBD2, was not cross checked with the DNA. TRBV21-1 is classified as a pseudogene. The CDR3 consists of 17 residues. The CDR3 DNA reads TGTGCCAGCAGCAAAGGGGTAGAGCGGAGACCCCCCGGGGAGCTGTTTTTT. Translating it yields CASSKGVERRPPGELFF.

J is TRBJ2-2 and V is TRBV9; 7 nucleotides match TRBD2. V shed 7 bases, J shed 0 bases, and the junction held 6 bases outside the gene matches. This CDR3 has 15 residues. CDR1 is SGDLS and CDR2 is YYNGEE in the germline V gene. The CDR3, as DNA: TGTGCCAGCCGCGCTAGCGGCCCGAACACCGGGGAGCTGTTTTTT. Protein: CASRASGPNTGELFF.

The V call is TRBV11-3, the J call TRBJ1-1; D remains ambiguous. V dropped 3 bases and J dropped 1 base, with 6 bases sitting between them. Germline values: CDR1 SGHNT, CDR2 YENEEA. The CDR3 sequence is 13 residues long. CDR3 residues: CASSLSQNTEAFF. CDR3 DNA: TGTGCCAGCAGCTTGTCCCAGAACACTGAAGCTTTCTTT. Supplemented by reference TRBV11-3 and TRBJ1-1, the full variable domain reads EAGVVQSPRYKIIEKKQPVAFWCNPISGHNTLYWYLQNLGQGPELLIRYENEEAVDDSQLPKDRFSAERLKGVDSTLKIQPAELGDSAVYLCASSLSQNTEAFFGQGTRLTVV.

This clone appeared a few times. CDR3 protein: CASSGDRGSSYEQYV. CDR3 nucleotides: TGTGCCAGCAGTGGGGACAGGGGAAGCTCCTACGAGCAGTACGTC. V gene TRBV6-4 combines with J gene TRBJ2-7, with 10 bases that match TRBD1. V shed 4 bases and J 0 bases; nucleotides not matched to a gene: 3. The CDR3 length is 15 residues. Germline V gene data show CDR1 as MRHNA and CDR2 as SNTAGT.

The chain joins TRBV11-2 to TRBJ1-2, with a tentative D call TRBD1 (5 bases). Germline values: CDR1 SGHAT, CDR2 FQNNGV. Trimming removed 5 bases at V and 2 bases at J, with 15 bases between. The CDR3 is 15 residues long. This CDR3 reads CASSLAGRENYGYTF. The CDR3 nucleotides are TGTGCCAGCAGCCTTGCGGGACGAGAAAACTATGGCTACACCTTC.

The chain links TRBV5-1 to TRBJ2-5; 8 bases match TRBD1. This CDR3 is 16 amino acids long. Germline trimming cut 4 bases from V and 2 bases from J; bases unmatched to any gene: 10. The germline V gene encodes CDR1 SGHRS and CDR2 YFSETQ. Written as DNA, the CDR3 is TGCGCCAGCAGCCTCACCGGGACAGGACCTCAAGAGACCCAGTACTTC. The encoded protein is CASSLTGTGPQETQYF.

The V call is TRBV6-6, the J call TRBJ2-2; 9 nucleotides agree with TRBD2. The CDR3 extends over 19 amino acids. The J segment lost 4 bases and the V segment lost 5 bases, leaving 17 bases of the junction unmatched. Germline CDR1 MNHNY, CDR2 SVGAGI (reference sequence). DNA of the CDR3: TGTGCCAGCAGTCCCCGGGGAGCGGGCGGAGCGGGGGGCACCGGGGAGCTGTTTTTT. The encoded protein is CASSPRGAGGAGGTGELFF.

The rearrangement joins TRBV6-5 to TRBJ2-4; possibly TRBD2 for D (5 bases). V was trimmed by 6 bases and J by 12 bases, leaving 18 bases between them. The CDR3 length is 13 residues. Germline CDR1 is MNHEY and CDR2 is SVGAGI. The CDR3 spells CASSPGGEQTQYF. CDR3 DNA sequence: TGTGCCAGCAGCCCCGGAGGCGAGCAAACTCAGTACTTC.

CDR3 coding DNA: TGTGCCAGCAGTGGATTGGGGGGTCCGGGGGTTAGCAATCAGCCCCAGCATTTT. It yields the protein CASSGLGGPGVSNQPQHF. The chain couples TRBV2 to TRBJ1-5; tentative D call: TRBD1 (5 bases). Looked up from germline, CDR1 is SNHLY and CDR2 is FYNNEI. V was cut by 4 bases and J by 0 bases, with 19 bases left in between. There are 18 residues in the CDR3.